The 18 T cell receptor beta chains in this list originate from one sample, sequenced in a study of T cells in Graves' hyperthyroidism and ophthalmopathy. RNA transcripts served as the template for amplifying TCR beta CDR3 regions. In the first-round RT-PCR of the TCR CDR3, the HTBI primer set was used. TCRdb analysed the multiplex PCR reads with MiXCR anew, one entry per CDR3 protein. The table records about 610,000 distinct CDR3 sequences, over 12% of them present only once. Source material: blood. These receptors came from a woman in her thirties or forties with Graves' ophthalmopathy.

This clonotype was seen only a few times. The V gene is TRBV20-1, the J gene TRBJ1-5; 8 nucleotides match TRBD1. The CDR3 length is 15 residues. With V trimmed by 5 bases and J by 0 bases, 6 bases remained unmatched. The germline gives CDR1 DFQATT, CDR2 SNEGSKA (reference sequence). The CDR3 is CSAGGQVHSNQPQHF. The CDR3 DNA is TGCAGTGCTGGGGGACAGGTTCATAGCAATCAGCCCCAGCATTTT.

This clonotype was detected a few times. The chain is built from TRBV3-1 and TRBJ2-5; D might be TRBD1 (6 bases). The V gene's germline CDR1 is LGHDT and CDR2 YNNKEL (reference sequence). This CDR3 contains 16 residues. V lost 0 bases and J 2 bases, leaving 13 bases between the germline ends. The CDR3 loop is CASSQDPARGQETQYF. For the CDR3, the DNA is TGTGCCAGCAGCCAAGATCCGGCCAGGGGACAAGAGACCCAGTACTTC.

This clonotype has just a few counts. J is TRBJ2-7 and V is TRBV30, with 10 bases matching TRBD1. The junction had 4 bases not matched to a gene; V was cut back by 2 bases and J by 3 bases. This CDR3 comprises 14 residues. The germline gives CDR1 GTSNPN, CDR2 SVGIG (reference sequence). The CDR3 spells CAWSTGTGVYEQYF. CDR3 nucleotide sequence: TGTGCCTGGAGTACCGGGACAGGGGTCTACGAGCAGTACTTC.

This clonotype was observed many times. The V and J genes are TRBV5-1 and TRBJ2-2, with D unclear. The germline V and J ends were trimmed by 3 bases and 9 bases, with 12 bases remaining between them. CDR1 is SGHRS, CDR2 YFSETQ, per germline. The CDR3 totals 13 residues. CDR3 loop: CASSSVLFRELFF. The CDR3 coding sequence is TGCGCCAGCAGCTCCGTACTCTTTAGGGAGCTGTTTTTT.

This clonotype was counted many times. The CDR3 reads CASSDSTSYEQYF. DNA of the CDR3: TGTGCCAGCAGCGACAGTACTTCCTACGAGCAGTACTTC. The chain combines TRBV6-1 with TRBJ2-7, with a possible D match to TRBD1 (5 bases). The CDR3 runs 13 residues. V gave up 6 bases and J gave up 1 base, with 10 bases separating them. Germline CDR1 MNHNS, CDR2 SASEGT.

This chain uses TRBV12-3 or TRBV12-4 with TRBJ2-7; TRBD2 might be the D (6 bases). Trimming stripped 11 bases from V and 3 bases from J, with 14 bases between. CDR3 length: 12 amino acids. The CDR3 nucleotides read TGTGCCGTGGGCGGGAACGACTACGAGCAGTACTTC. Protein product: CAVGGNDYEQYF.

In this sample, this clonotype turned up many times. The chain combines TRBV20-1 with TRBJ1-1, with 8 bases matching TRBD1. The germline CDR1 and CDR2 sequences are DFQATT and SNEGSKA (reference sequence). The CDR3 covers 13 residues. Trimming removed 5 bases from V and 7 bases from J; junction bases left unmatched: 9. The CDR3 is CSAPGQGADEAFF. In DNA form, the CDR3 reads TGCAGTGCTCCCGGGCAGGGGGCAGATGAAGCTTTCTTT.

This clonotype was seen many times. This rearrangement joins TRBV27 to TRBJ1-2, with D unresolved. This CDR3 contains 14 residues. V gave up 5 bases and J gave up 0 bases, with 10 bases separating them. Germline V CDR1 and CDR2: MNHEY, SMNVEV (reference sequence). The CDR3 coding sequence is TGTGCCAGCAGTCGGGAAAGTACTAACTATGGCTACACCTTC. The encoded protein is CASSRESTNYGYTF.

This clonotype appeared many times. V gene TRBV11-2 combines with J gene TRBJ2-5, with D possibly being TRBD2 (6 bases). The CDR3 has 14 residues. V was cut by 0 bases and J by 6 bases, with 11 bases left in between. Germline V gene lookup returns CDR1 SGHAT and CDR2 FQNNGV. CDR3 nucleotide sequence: TGTGCCAGCAGCTTAGAGGGAGGTGTGAAGACCCAGTACTTC. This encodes CASSLEGGVKTQYF.

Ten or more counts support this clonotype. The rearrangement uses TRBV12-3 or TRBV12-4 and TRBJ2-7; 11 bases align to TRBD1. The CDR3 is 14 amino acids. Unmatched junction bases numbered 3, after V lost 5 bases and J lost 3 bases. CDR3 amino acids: CASSGTGGFYEQYF. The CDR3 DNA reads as TGTGCCAGCAGTGGGACAGGGGGATTCTACGAGCAGTACTTC.

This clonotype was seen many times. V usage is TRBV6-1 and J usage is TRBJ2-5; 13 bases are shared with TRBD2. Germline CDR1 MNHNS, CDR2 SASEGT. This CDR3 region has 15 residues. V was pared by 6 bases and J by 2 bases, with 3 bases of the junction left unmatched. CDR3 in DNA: TGTGCCAGCAGACCGGGACTAGCGGGACAAGAGACCCAGTACTTC. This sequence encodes CASRPGLAGQETQYF.

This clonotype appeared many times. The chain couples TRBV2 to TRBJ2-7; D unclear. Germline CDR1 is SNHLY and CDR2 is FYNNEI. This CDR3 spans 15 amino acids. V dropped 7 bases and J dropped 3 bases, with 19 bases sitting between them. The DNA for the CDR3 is TGTGCCAGCACCGGAAGAGGAGCGAAATACTACGAGCAGTACTTC. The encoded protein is CASTGRGAKYYEQYF.

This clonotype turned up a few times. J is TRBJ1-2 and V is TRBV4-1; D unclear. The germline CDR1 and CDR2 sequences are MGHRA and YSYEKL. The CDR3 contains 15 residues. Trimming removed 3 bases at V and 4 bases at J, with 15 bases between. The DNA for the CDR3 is TGCGCCAGCAGCCATGCCGGCTCTGAGACCTATGGCTACACCTTC. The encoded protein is CASSHAGSETYGYTF.

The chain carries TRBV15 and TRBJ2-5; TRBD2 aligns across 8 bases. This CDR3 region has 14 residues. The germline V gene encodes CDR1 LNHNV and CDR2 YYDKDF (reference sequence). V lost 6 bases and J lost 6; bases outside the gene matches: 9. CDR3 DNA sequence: TGTGCCACCAGTGATTCTCGCGGGAGGAAGACCCAGTACTTC. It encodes CATSDSRGRKTQYF.

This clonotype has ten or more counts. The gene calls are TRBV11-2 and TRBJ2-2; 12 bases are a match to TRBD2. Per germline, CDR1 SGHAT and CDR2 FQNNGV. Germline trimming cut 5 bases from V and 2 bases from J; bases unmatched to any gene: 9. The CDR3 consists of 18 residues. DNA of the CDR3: TGTGCCAGCAGCCACCCTAGCGGGAGGGCCGTAAACACCGGGGAGCTGTTTTTT. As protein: CASSHPSGRAVNTGELFF.

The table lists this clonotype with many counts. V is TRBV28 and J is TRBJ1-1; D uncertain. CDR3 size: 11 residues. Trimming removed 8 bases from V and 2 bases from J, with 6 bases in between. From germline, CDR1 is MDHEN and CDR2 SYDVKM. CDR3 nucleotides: TGTGCCAGCGTGGAAAACACTGAAGCTTTCTTT. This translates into CASVENTEAFF.

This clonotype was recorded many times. The CDR3 sequence: CSVGGVNTGELFF. As DNA, the CDR3 is TGCAGCGTGGGTGGGGTAAACACCGGGGAGCTGTTTTTT. This chain joins TRBV29-1 and TRBJ2-2; D ambiguous. The CDR3 has 13 amino acids. Trimming pared 6 bases from V and 2 bases from J, leaving 10 bases between. The germline CDR1 and CDR2 sequences are SQVTM and ANQGSEA.

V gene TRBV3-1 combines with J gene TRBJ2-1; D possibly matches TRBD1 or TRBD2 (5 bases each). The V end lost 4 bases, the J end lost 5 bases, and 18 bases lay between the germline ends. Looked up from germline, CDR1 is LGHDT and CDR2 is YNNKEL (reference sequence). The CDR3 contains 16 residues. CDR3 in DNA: TGTGCCAGCAGCCCCCCCTTCACCCGAGGGGACAATGAGCAGTTCTTC. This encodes CASSPPFTRGDNEQFF.